This T cell receptor beta chain was captured in a study of regulatory T cells in long-lasting Graves disease. Time point: newly diagnosed GD, antithyroid drugs for less than 3 months. Preparation of the TCR library used RNA extracted from PBMCs. This CDR3 has 15 residues. Germline V gene lookup returns CDR1 SGHRS and CDR2 YFSETQ. V dropped 0 bases and J dropped 6; count of bases not matched to a gene: 7. This clonotype was counted a few times. Investigators prepared the TCR beta libraries by applying iRepertoire HTBI primers and Arm-PCR of CDR3 regions. One entry per CDR3 protein, called by TCRdb with MiXCR from the multiplex PCR reads. The sample gives approximately 560,000 distinct CDR3 sequences, about 16% of which show up once; around 11% is in the top ten. These same records also appear under a second study, on T cells in Graves' hyperthyroidism and ophthalmopathy.

The material was peripheral blood mononuclear cells (PBMCs), obtained at new diagnosis, from a patient treated with antithyroid drugs. The V call is TRBV5-1, the J call TRBJ1-2, with 8 positions matching TRBD1. The source of this sequence is a man between 18 and 29 years old with Graves disease. CDR3 residues: CASSLAGTGQDGYTF. The CDR3 bases are TGCGCCAGCAGCTTGGCCGGGACAGGTCAGGATGGCTACACCTTC.